This T cell receptor beta chain was recovered during a study of beta chain features in type 1 diabetes. Study-wide results and caveats: Shorter TCRB CDR3s, moderately but significantly so, were found in Type 1 diabetes patients in all four CD4+ subsets. Naive, central memory and Treg TCRB repertoires seemed to resemble each other more closely in patients than they did in healthy donors.

The authors sorted CD4+ naive, central memory, regulatory and stem cell-like memory cells via CD45RO/CCR7/CD25/CD127/CD95/CD27. A remark on this clone: The target antigen is unknown.

The CDR3 runs 14 residues. Trimming took 4 bases from V and 8 from J; bases not matched to a gene: 5. Germline CDR1 is SGDLS and CDR2 is YYNGEE. The sequenced template was cDNA made from the entire isolated RNA. The table came from immunoSEQ multiplex PCR; TCRdb's copy has only in-frame clones and leaves some out. The data hold about 700,000 clones, with about an eighth observed a single time. Input material: naive CD4+ T cells from blood. This TCR was recovered from a man aged 18 to 29 with type 1 diabetes. The V and J genes are TRBV9 and TRBJ1-6; 8 bases agree with TRBD1. CDR3 sequence (DNA): TGTGCCAGCAGCATACAGGGGGGGGATTCACCCCTCCACTTT. Its translation: CASSIQGGDSPLHF.